Below are 23 T cell receptor beta chains sequenced from a single sample in a study of T cells after yellow fever vaccination. In TCRdb, the 5' RACE reads were re-called with MiXCR into one record per CDR3 protein. The repertoire holds about 630,000 distinct CDR3 sequences, with around 12% as singletons. The sample here was PBMCs, taken on the day of the yellow fever booster vaccination. Every receptor here comes from a young man who received the YFV17D yellow fever vaccine.

This clonotype has just a few counts. The chain carries TRBV6-5 and TRBJ2-1; TRBD2 is a possible D gene (6 bases). Germline V CDR1 and CDR2: MNHEY, SVGAGI. The CDR3 spans 16 residues. The V gene lost 2 bases and the J gene lost 0 bases, with 11 bases spanning the gap. As DNA, the CDR3 is TGTGCCAGCAGTTACGGACCGGGAGTCTCCTACAATGAGCAGTTCTTC. It translates to CASSYGPGVSYNEQFF.

There are a few counts of this clonotype. The V and J genes are TRBV6-5 and TRBJ2-3; D is uncertain. With 0 bases removed from V and 6 bases from J, the gap between germline ends came to 13 bases. Germline CDR1 and CDR2: MNHEY and SVGAGI. The CDR3 is made up of 15 amino acids. The CDR3 loop is CASSYSVIPEDTQYF. In nucleotides, the CDR3 is TGTGCCAGCAGTTACTCGGTCATCCCGGAGGATACGCAGTATTTT.

This clonotype turned up a few times. The V and J genes are TRBV5-1 and TRBJ2-7, with D possibly TRBD2 on 6 matching bases. CDR3 length: 12 residues. Trimming pared 4 bases from V and 5 bases from J, leaving 10 bases between. Per germline, CDR1 SGHRS and CDR2 YFSETQ. CDR3 residues: CASSRLVNEQYF. The CDR3 bases are TGCGCCAGCAGCCGACTAGTTAACGAGCAGTACTTC.

The chain is built from TRBV3-1 and TRBJ2-7; 7 bases align to TRBD2. The CDR3 extends over 15 amino acids. V was clipped by 1 base and J by 0 bases; unmatched bases: 3. Germline CDR1 and CDR2: LGHDT and YNNKEL (reference sequence). Written as DNA, the CDR3 is TGTGCCAGCAGCCAAGGTGGCGGGAGCTCCTACGAGCAGTACTTC. It codes for CASSQGGGSSYEQYF.

V usage is TRBV14 and J usage is TRBJ2-3, with TRBD2 identical over 7 bases. Germline lookup yields CDR1 SGHDN and CDR2 FVKESK. The V and J ends lost 0 bases and 7 bases, in that order; junction bases with no gene match: 16. The CDR3 totals 18 residues. The CDR3 region has the DNA TGTGCCAGCAGCCAAGAGACCTATGGGATAGCGGGCGCTCATACGCAGTATTTT. Protein: CASSQETYGIAGAHTQYF.

The gene calls are TRBV12-3 or TRBV12-4 and TRBJ2-7, with a tentative D call TRBD1 (5 bases). CDR3 length: 14 amino acids. V was pared by 3 bases and J by 2 bases, with 11 bases between. Here the CDR3 DNA reads TGTGCCAGCAGTTTTGGACACGGTCCCTACGAGCAGTACTTC. Translating it yields CASSFGHGPYEQYF.

This clonotype was seen more than once but under ten times. The rearrangement joins TRBV19 to TRBJ2-3; perhaps TRBD1 as D (5 bases). Looked up from germline, CDR1 is LNHDA and CDR2 is SQIVND (reference sequence). V lost 1 base to trimming and J lost 2 bases, with 10 bases between them. The CDR3 loop spans 15 amino acids. CDR3 sequence (DNA): TGTGCCAGTAGTATAGGGGGCCGGCTCACAGATACGCAGTATTTT. Protein sequence: CASSIGGRLTDTQYF.

The chain combines TRBV20-1 with TRBJ2-3, with 7 bases matching TRBD1. The CDR3 consists of 14 residues. In germline, CDR1 is DFQATT, CDR2 SNEGSKA (reference sequence). J was trimmed by 3 bases and V by 3 bases; bases with no gene match: 6. The CDR3 bases are TGCAGTGCTAGGAAAACAGGGGTGACAGATACGCAGTATTTT. Amino acids: CSARKTGVTDTQYF.

The chain couples TRBV4-2 to TRBJ2-1, with 9 bases lining up with TRBD2. Germline-derived CDR1 and CDR2 are LGHNA and YNFKEQ. The CDR3 length is 18 residues. V was pared by 4 bases and J by 8 bases, with 18 bases of the junction left unmatched. CDR3 bases: TGTGCCAGCAGCCCGACTGTAGGTGCGGGAGGGCCCGGGGATGAGCAGTTCTTC. Encoded protein: CASSPTVGAGGPGDEQFF.

There are a few counts of this clonotype. The V and J genes are TRBV6-2 or TRBV6-3 and TRBJ2-1; 9 bases agree with TRBD2. CDR1 is MNHEY and CDR2 is SVGEGT in the germline V gene. The CDR3 is 14 amino acids. The V and J ends lost 5 bases and 12 bases, in that order; junction bases with no gene match: 11. DNA for the CDR3: TGTGCCAGCAGTCCTGGGGGTAGCGGGAGACGGCAGTTCTTC. Amino acid sequence: CASSPGGSGRRQFF.

This rearrangement joins TRBV6-1 to TRBJ2-1, with 13 bases aligning to TRBD2. After removal of 8 bases from V and 4 bases from J, the junction contained 8 bases not matched to a gene. This CDR3 contains 16 residues. Per germline, CDR1 MNHNS and CDR2 SASEGT. DNA for the CDR3: TGTGCCAGCCGGGGGACTAGCGGGATACGTTACAATGAGCAGTTCTTC. Translating it yields CASRGTSGIRYNEQFF.

In this sample, this clonotype turned up a few times. This chain connects TRBV6-5 to TRBJ2-2; TRBD2 aligns across 8 bases. Trimming removed 2 bases from V and 7 bases from J; junction bases left unmatched: 9. The CDR3 length is 16 residues. CDR1 MNHEY and CDR2 SVGAGI come from the germline V gene. The CDR3 protein is CASSYGGGRRDGELFF. CDR3 bases: TGTGCCAGCAGTTACGGTGGCGGGAGGAGAGACGGGGAGCTGTTTTTT.

There are many counts of this clonotype. One end of the junction fails to match germline, which may point to a read error. V usage is TRBV7-8 and J usage is TRBJ2-5, with TRBD2 matching 12 bases. This CDR3 comprises 13 residues. Looked up from germline, CDR1 is SGHVS and CDR2 is FQNEAQ. CDR3 sequence (DNA): TGTGCCAGCAGCCCTAGCGGGAGGGCCGCCGGGAACTTC. It codes for CASSPSGRAAGNF.

This clonotype occurred a few times. Written as DNA, the CDR3 is TGTGCCAGCAGTTCCGGGACAGGGTGGGTTTCGAATGGCTACACCTTC. Its protein product is CASSSGTGWVSNGYTF. The genes are TRBV12-3 or TRBV12-4 and TRBJ1-2, with 9 nucleotides matching TRBD1. The CDR3 runs to 16 residues. J gave up 6 bases and V 4 bases, and 12 bases lay outside the gene matches.

In nucleotides, the CDR3 is TGTGCCAGCGGAAAGGGGGCAATTCACATTATGGAGCAGTTCTTC. This codes for CASGKGAIHIMEQFF. The J gene is TRBJ2-1, the V gene TRBV6-2 or TRBV6-3; 7 nucleotides align to TRBD1. CDR1 MNHEY and CDR2 SVGEGT come from the germline V gene. CDR3 length: 15 amino acids. Unmatched junction bases numbered 17, after V lost 8 bases and J lost 10 bases.

V is TRBV27 and J is TRBJ2-1; D not certain. The CDR3 loop spans 13 amino acids. CDR1 MNHEY and CDR2 SMNVEV come from the germline V gene (reference sequence). V was pared by 8 bases and J by 0 bases, with 8 bases between. DNA for the CDR3: TGTGCCAGCGCCTCGCTCTCCTACAATGAGCAGTTCTTC. It codes for CASASLSYNEQFF.

The genes are TRBV7-2 and TRBJ2-1; D not certain. CDR1 is SGHTA and CDR2 is FQGNSA in the germline V gene. V was pared by 5 bases and J by 0 bases, with 17 bases between. This CDR3 contains 17 residues. The CDR3 DNA follows: TGTGCCAGCAGCCCCCGTCTTTACTTAAGCTCCTACAATGAGCAGTTCTTC. Its protein is CASSPRLYLSSYNEQFF.

The gene calls are TRBV7-2 and TRBJ2-2; TRBD2 aligns across 13 bases. Unmatched junction bases numbered 8, after V lost 4 bases and J lost 6 bases. The CDR3 consists of 17 residues. Germline CDR1 and CDR2: SGHTA and FQGNSA. CDR3 DNA: TGTGCCAGCAGCTCTGGACTAGCGGGAGCTTTAGCCGGGGAGCTGTTTTTT. This encodes CASSSGLAGALAGELFF.

This clonotype was seen ten or more times. An end of the junction differs from the germline gene, which may be a read error. The chain recombines TRBV14 with TRBJ2-5; D is perhaps TRBD2 (5 bases). Germline CDR1 and CDR2: SGHDN and FVKESK. The CDR3 length is 13 residues. CDR3 DNA: TGTGCCAGCAGCCACAATCGGGGAGAGCCCCAGTACTTC. Its translation: CASSHNRGEPQYF.

The genes are TRBV29-1 and TRBJ1-1; D is uncertain. Germline V CDR1 and CDR2: SQVTM, ANQGSEA. The CDR3 has 13 residues. Trimming took off 2 bases at V and 4 bases at J, with 11 bases between the two ends. The CDR3 coding sequence is TGCAGCGTTGAATCGGGCAGTGTCACTGAAGCTTTCTTT. It encodes CSVESGSVTEAFF.

This clonotype has more than one count but fewer than ten. The J gene is TRBJ2-3, the V gene TRBV7-8; 8 bases fit TRBD2. From germline, CDR1 is SGHVS and CDR2 FQNEAQ. Trimming cost V 6 bases and J 4 bases; bases outside gene matches: 6. This CDR3 spans 14 amino acids. This chain's CDR3 is CASRRAGVADTQYF. CDR3 nucleotide sequence: TGTGCCAGCAGGCGAGCGGGAGTGGCAGATACGCAGTATTTT.

This sequence joins TRBV6-2 or TRBV6-3 and TRBJ2-7, with 13 bases that match TRBD2. Per germline, CDR1 MNHEY and CDR2 SVGEGT. CDR3 length: 17 residues. The J segment lost 2 bases and the V segment lost 0 bases, leaving 4 bases of the junction unmatched. This chain's CDR3 is CASSYSSGTSGTYEQYF. The CDR3 DNA reads TGTGCCAGCAGTTACTCCTCTGGGACTAGCGGGACCTACGAGCAGTACTTC.

This clonotype was picked up many times. The chain recombines TRBV5-1 with TRBJ2-3, with 8 nucleotides matching TRBD2. The J segment lost 2 bases and the V segment lost 0 bases, leaving 5 bases of the junction unmatched. Germline V gene data show CDR1 as SGHRS and CDR2 as YFSETQ. The CDR3 covers 16 residues. The CDR3 DNA follows: TGCGCCAGCAGCTTGGGGAGCGGGGGATCCACAGATACGCAGTATTTT. Translating gives CASSLGSGGSTDTQYF. The full variable domain, its missing parts supplied by reference TRBV5-1 and TRBJ2-3, is KAGVTQTPRYLIKTRGQQVTLSCSPISGHRSVSWYQQTPGQGLQFLFEYFSETQRNKGNFPGRFSGRQFSNSRSEMNVSTLELGDSALYLCASSLGSGGSTDTQYFGPGTRLTVL.